This record concerns one T cell receptor (beta chain) sequence. The clone's antigen remains unknown. It has no much larger one-base neighbor in the sample; base qualities were not kept. TCRbeta CDR3 regions were amplified from genomic DNA using the immunoSEQ Assay, a bias-controlled multiplex PCR. Concerning the study's data processing: The number of nucleated cells in each sample was estimated by amplification of reference gene primers within the assay. To quantify the absolute abundance of each unique TCRbeta CDR3 rearrangement, sequence reads were collapsed and filtered. For each sample, productive Simpson clonality was calculated by taking the square root of Simpson's diversity index across productive rearrangements. TCRdb took over this immuneACCESS table, retaining in-frame rearrangements with V and J assigned. Such tables are incomplete; in checked studies, under half of the missing clones stem from an unresolved V gene, and the remainder is unexplained. V, J and clone size are those of that table, while D and trimming were read from the DNA. This sample comprises fewer than 130,000 clones, about 70% of them detected only once. Of the sample, 6.5% to 8.5% is held by the ten largest clones.

From the cysteine up to the phenylalanine, the CDR3 has a length of 13 residues. The CDR3 DNA has 39 bases and is translated from base 1. The germline V end is reduced by 6 bases and the J end by 7 bases; junction bases left unmatched: 7. In the germline V gene (reference sequence), CDR1 corresponds to MNHNY and CDR2 to SVGAGI. The data were obtained in a study of blood T cell repertoires in COVID-19 (TCRdb year 2020). With regard to the full study: Collaborator samples came from the United States, Italy and Spain and covered acute and convalescent phases of COVID-19. The prospective study material was composed of cDNA or gDNA derived from T cells, B-cell-depleted T cells, or PBMCs. Subjects who had been exposed to COVID-19, were actively infected with it, or had recovered from it provided the deeply sampled blood TCRbeta repertoires that made up the dataset. The repertoires were released in a freely available public database meant as a resource for research on the immune response to SARS-CoV-2. Samples were obtained from the ongoing ImmuneRACE study (first 160 participants) and from over a thousand subjects provided by 6 global collaborators. A de-identified subject ID, COVID-19 status, age in years and sex were almost always included in the sample metadata. HLA class I and class II types, where available, came from metadata supplied by the sample provider rather than from assay-based typing. The study at large found these results: Clinical and demographic metadata were provided uncurated, with the amount varying by source and participant.

Whole blood was collected in K2EDTA tubes by collaborating institutions according to the institutions' own protocols. Collaborator samples were shipped for TCRbeta analysis as frozen whole blood, isolated PBMCs, or DNA extracted from either sample type. The sequence derives from a woman aged 60 to 75 with acute or convalescent COVID-19. The V gene is TRBV6-6 and the J gene is TRBJ1-2; TRBD1 fits 8 bases in the junction. Sample: peripheral blood. The nucleotide sequence reads as follows: TGTGCCAGCAGCTCCGGACAGGGATTTGGCTACACCTTC. Its protein is CASSSGQGFGYTF.